Sequencing of this T cell receptor (beta chain) was carried out in a study of graft-versus-host responses after intestinal transplantation. Study at large: All recipients were given anti-thymocyte globulin induction, and tacrolimus and steroids were then administered for around three years.

V was pared by 5 bases and J by 4 bases, with 18 bases between. This CDR3 spans 16 amino acids. Germline CDR1 reads MDHEN; CDR2 reads SYDVKM. Concerning this clone: Its cognate antigen is unknown.

Whole-study findings and limits: Within allografts, high graft-versus-host to host-versus-graft clonal ratios were seen among patients with graft-donor T cell macrochimerism.

Method: immunoSEQ multiplex PCR; TCRdb's copy keeps in-frame clones and lacks some. The sample includes 70,000 to 95,000 clones, 80% to 95% of them seen just once. The material was unstimulated CD8+ T cells sorted from spleen or lymph node cells, obtained before transplant. The gene calls are TRBV28 and TRBJ2-1; perhaps TRBD2 as D (6 bases). The clonotype comes from a human donor who was the organ donor for an intestinal transplant. The CDR3 DNA is TGTGCCAGCAGTGGGACGAGGGAGGCCCAATACAATGAGCAGTTCTTC. Its protein is CASSGTREAQYNEQFF.